This TCR beta chain was documented in a study of STAT3 mutations in large granular lymphocyte leukemia. The repertoire was sequenced with immunoSEQ multiplex PCR; TCRdb's copy has only in-frame clones and lacks some. The sample includes approximately 42,000 clones, 81% of them seen just once. Findings and limits, study-wide: At least one immunodominant TCR beta clonotype appeared in every T-cell large granular lymphocyte leukemia patient. Differing intervals and regimens complicate linking therapy response to clone burden.

Trimming removed 5 bases from V and 2 bases from J, with 15 bases in between. The CDR3 spans 15 residues. Germline loops: CDR1 LNHNV, CDR2 YYDKDF (reference sequence). Remarks on this clone: The target antigen is unknown.

The clonotype comes from a human donor with T large granular lymphocyte leukemia. Some clones in this sample may be carry-over from other donors' samples. The specimen sequenced was PBMCs. The chain couples TRBV15 to TRBJ1-2, with a tentative D call TRBD1 (5 bases). The DNA for the CDR3 is TGTGCCACCAGCGATCTCTCAGGGACCAACTATGGCTACACCTTC. Translating gives CATSDLSGTNYGYTF.